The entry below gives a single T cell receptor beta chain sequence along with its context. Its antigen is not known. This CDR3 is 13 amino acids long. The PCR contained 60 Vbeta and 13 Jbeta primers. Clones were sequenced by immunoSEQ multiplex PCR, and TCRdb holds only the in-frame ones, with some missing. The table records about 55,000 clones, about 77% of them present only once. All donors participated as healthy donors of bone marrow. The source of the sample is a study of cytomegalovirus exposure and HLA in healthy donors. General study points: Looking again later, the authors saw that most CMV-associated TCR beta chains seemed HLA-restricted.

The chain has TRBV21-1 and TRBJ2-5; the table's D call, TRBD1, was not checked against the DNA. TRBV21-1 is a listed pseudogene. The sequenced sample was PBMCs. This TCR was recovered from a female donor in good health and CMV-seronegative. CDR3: CASLLGHQGTQYF. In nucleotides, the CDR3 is TGTGCCAGTCTCCTGGGGCATCAGGGGACCCAGTACTTC.